This T cell receptor beta chain was sequenced in a study of T cell responses to AZD1222 COVID-19 vaccine. Here immunoSEQ multiplex PCR was the method, and the copy in TCRdb shows in-frame clones only, minus some. In the table there are 150,000 or so clones, 90% of which are singletons. Between the trimmed V and J ends, which lost 5 bases and 5 bases, there was a span of 9 bases. Germline lookup yields CDR1 MDHEN and CDR2 SYDVKM. This CDR3 has 12 residues. This clone has a handful of counts. Sequenced here: peripheral blood, sampled on day 0 of AZD1222 vaccination. The rearrangement uses TRBV28 and TRBJ1-2; no clear D. The clonotype originates from an adult in good health. The CDR3 nucleotides read TGTGCCAGCAGTCCCCCTAGTTATGGCTACACCTTC. Its protein is CASSPPSYGYTF.